Listed below are T cell receptor beta chains from one sample, sequenced in a study of blood T cells in healthy people across ages. TCRdb independently ran MiXCR on the 5' RACE reads; one entry per CDR3 protein. The sample has hundreds of thousands of distinct CDR3 sequences; around three fifths are singletons. The sequenced sample consisted of blood. The receptors here all came from a man aged 35 to 55 in good health. The CDR3 runs from the conserved cysteine through the conserved F or W. The D gene is left open where the match is weak. Clone sizes are given selectively: once, few, many, or a class where the clone is expanded.

D gene: -; J gene: TRBJ2-5; clone size: -; V gene: TRBV5-5; CDR3 protein: CASSTVDGETQYF; CDR3 DNA: TGTGCCAGCAGCACGGTAGATGGTGAGACCCAGTACTTC
D gene: -; J gene: TRBJ1-2; clone size: -; V gene: TRBV6-2/TRBV6-3; CDR3 protein: CASSVTSTLNYGYTF; CDR3 DNA: TGTGCCAGCAGTGTTACATCGACATTAAACTATGGCTACACCTTC
D gene: -; J gene: TRBJ1-6; clone size: -; V gene: TRBV7-2; CDR3 protein: CASSFSTYPPLHF; CDR3 DNA: TGTGCCAGCAGCTTCTCCACGTATCCACCCCTCCACTTT
D gene: -; J gene: TRBJ2-1; clone size: -; V gene: TRBV25-1; CDR3 protein: CASSTSKRNEQFF; CDR3 DNA: TGTGCCAGCAGTACTAGCAAACGCAATGAGCAGTTCTTC
D gene: TRBD2; J gene: TRBJ2-1; clone size: -; V gene: TRBV20-1; CDR3 protein: CSATSGLAGVRNEQFF; CDR3 DNA: TGCAGTGCTACCTCAGGGCTAGCGGGGGTGCGCAATGAGCAGTTCTTC
D gene: -; J gene: TRBJ2-3; clone size: -; V gene: TRBV20-1; CDR3 protein: CSARAPWADTQYF; CDR3 DNA: TGCAGTGCTAGAGCCCCCTGGGCGGATACGCAGTATTTT
D gene: -; J gene: TRBJ2-3; clone size: -; V gene: TRBV5-5; CDR3 protein: CASSLEIADTQYF; CDR3 DNA: TGTGCCAGCAGCTTGGAAATAGCAGATACGCAGTATTTT
D gene: -; J gene: TRBJ2-7; clone size: -; V gene: TRBV6-5; CDR3 protein: CASSPIDRRSSYEQYF; CDR3 DNA: TGTGCCAGCAGTCCCATCGACAGGAGGAGCTCCTACGAGCAGTACTTC
D gene: TRBD1; J gene: TRBJ2-6; clone size: -; V gene: TRBV20-1; CDR3 protein: CSARGPPGQASGANVLTF; CDR3 DNA: TGCAGTGCTAGGGGACCCCCGGGACAGGCCTCTGGGGCCAACGTCCTGACTTTC
D gene: -; J gene: TRBJ2-2; clone size: -; V gene: TRBV29-1; CDR3 protein: CSVDQGRPLAGELFF; CDR3 DNA: TGCAGCGTTGATCAGGGGAGGCCATTGGCCGGGGAGCTGTTTTTT
D gene: -; J gene: TRBJ1-2; clone size: few; V gene: TRBV28; CDR3 protein: CASSTQSYGYTF; CDR3 DNA: TGTGCCAGCAGTACTCAATCCTATGGCTACACCTTC
D gene: -; J gene: TRBJ2-5; clone size: -; V gene: TRBV12-3/TRBV12-4; CDR3 protein: CASSQLDEQYF; CDR3 DNA: TGTGCCAGCAGTCAACTCGATGAGCAGTACTTC
D gene: -; J gene: TRBJ2-5; clone size: few; V gene: TRBV10-3; CDR3 protein: CAISGAGDLQETQYF; CDR3 DNA: TGTGCCATCAGTGGAGCGGGCGACTTACAAGAGACCCAGTACTTC
D gene: -; J gene: TRBJ1-5; clone size: -; V gene: TRBV7-2; CDR3 protein: CASSTINQPQHF; CDR3 DNA: TGTGCCAGCAGCACAATCAATCAGCCCCAGCATTTT
D gene: -; J gene: TRBJ2-7; clone size: few; V gene: TRBV29-1; CDR3 protein: CSVERGSRRGGDYEQYF; CDR3 DNA: TGCAGCGTTGAGAGGGGATCACGGCGCGGGGGCGACTACGAGCAGTACTTC
D gene: -; J gene: TRBJ2-7; clone size: -; V gene: TRBV7-2; CDR3 protein: CASSLVQRTYEQYF; CDR3 DNA: TGTGCCAGCAGCTTAGTCCAGCGGACCTACGAGCAGTACTTC
D gene: -; J gene: TRBJ1-5; clone size: -; V gene: TRBV7-9; CDR3 protein: CASSLGPPGISNQPQHF; CDR3 DNA: TGTGCCAGCAGCTTAGGTCCCCCAGGGATAAGCAATCAGCCCCAGCATTTT
D gene: TRBD1; J gene: TRBJ1-2; clone size: -; V gene: TRBV15; CDR3 protein: CATSNSGGSYTF; CDR3 DNA: TGTGCCACCAGCAACTCAGGGGGCAGCTACACCTTC